Included here is one TCR beta chain sequence, with context. Antigen unknown. This sample is drawn from a study of OX40 agonist ivuxolimab in advanced cancers. On the study more broadly: The dose-escalation cohort had hepatocellular carcinoma, melanoma, renal cell or head and neck cancer.

The data were produced by immunoSEQ multiplex PCR, yet TCRdb's version contains in-frame clones alone and is incomplete. The table lists some 52,000 clones, 94% of them singletons. Notes on the study in general: Clonal expansion was seen in CD4+ and CD8+ blood T cells by week 6 at 0.1 to 3.0 mg/kg. Averaged across samples, CD8+ T cells carried more expanded clones than CD4+ did.

This CDR3 is 14 amino acids long. Trimming removed 5 bases at V and 4 bases at J, with 14 bases between. Germline CDR1 reads MNHEY; CDR2 reads SMNVEV (reference sequence). The receptor's source is an adult with an advanced solid tumor such as melanoma, head and neck, liver or kidney cancer. This chain joins TRBV27 and TRBJ2-5, with D possibly being TRBD1 (5 bases). The sequencing here drew on CD4+ or CD8+ T cells sorted from blood, taken in a trial of the OX40 agonist ivuxolimab. The CDR3 DNA sequence: TGTGCCAGCAGTCGACAGAACCCGGGAGAGACCCAGTACTTC. Translated, it gives CASSRQNPGETQYF.